This record covers a single T cell receptor (beta chain). Those enrolled in Seattle joined during active infection and were followed longitudinally afterward. Authors' analysis steps: Reference gene primer amplification in the assay estimated nucleated cell counts. Profiling relied on immunoSEQ multiplex PCR, and the TCRdb table lists in-frame clones only, not all of them. The D gene and trimming were derived from the DNA, and the V and J assignments and clone size from that table. Here the sample spans 300,000 to 350,000 clones, 87% being singletons. The data originate from a study of blood T cell repertoires in COVID-19. Study context: PBMCs, B-cell-depleted T cells, or T cells provided the cDNA or gDNA that made up the material.

This clonotype was obtained from a woman aged 45-60 years with COVID-19, enrolled during active disease. Source material: peripheral blood.

CDR3 loop: CASSGMKTGYTQYF. For the CDR3, the DNA is TGCGCCAGCAGTGGGATGAAGACTGGCTATACGCAGTATTTT. The V and J genes are TRBV10-1 and TRBJ2-3; D is unclear. Germline V gene data show CDR1 as WNHNN and CDR2 as SYGVQD (reference sequence). V was shortened by 4 bases and J by 7 bases, with 15 bases between the two germline ends. The CDR3 is 14 residues long.